This T cell receptor beta chain was observed in a study of beta chain features in type 1 diabetes. Study-wide results and caveats: Short templates might get an advantage during PCR, and this would be equal in patients and controls. Among patients with Type 1 diabetes, TCRB CDR3s were moderately but significantly shorter in every one of the four CD4+ subsets. For TCRB rearrangement, an influence of HLA type remained unresolved here. Insertion counts at VDJ junctions were lower in type 1 diabetes patients, who also showed more deletions there. Naive, central memory and Treg TCRB repertoires seemed to resemble each other more closely in patients than they did in healthy donors.

With 3 bases removed from V and 11 bases from J, the gap between germline ends came to 18 bases. The CDR3 contains 14 residues. Germline V lookup: CDR1 SGHNT, CDR2 YYREEE (reference sequence). The entirety of the isolated RNA underwent reverse transcription, so expressed TCRB transcripts were sequenced. Some clones are missing from TCRdb's copy, which holds only in-frame ones; the method was immunoSEQ multiplex PCR. The sample has roughly 400,000 clones, 9.6% seen once; the top ten hold approximately 0.6%. Many counts were recorded for this clone. Antigen specificity is unknown. The V call is TRBV5-4, the J call TRBJ1-5; D is possibly TRBD1 (5 bases). Sequencing used central memory CD4+ T cells from blood. The source of this sequence is a man younger than 40 with type 1 diabetes. The CDR3 region is CASSSGPTLMAQHF. In nucleotides, the CDR3 is TGTGCCAGCAGCTCGGGACCCACTCTAATGGCCCAGCATTTT. The full variable domain, rest sourced from reference TRBV5-4 and TRBJ1-5, is ETGVTQSPTHLIKTRGQQVTLRCSSQSGHNTVSWYQQALGQGPQFIFQYYREEENGRGNFPPRFSGLQFPNYSSELNVNALELDDSALYLCASSSGPTLMAQHFGDGTRLSIL.